The 31 T cell receptor beta chains below were found in one sample sequenced in a study of cytomegalovirus exposure and HLA in healthy donors. Measured with immunoSEQ multiplex PCR; TCRdb has only the in-frame clones, and not every one. The data hold about 250,000 clones, with 87% observed a single time. The source material was PBMCs. The source of these receptors is a man between 18 and 35 years old in good health and CMV-seronegative.

This chain joins TRBV5-4 and TRBJ2-7, with D uncertain. CDR3 length: 12 residues. CDR1 is SGHNT and CDR2 is YYREEE in the germline V gene (reference sequence). Between the trimmed V and J ends, which lost 2 bases and 6 bases, there was a span of 9 bases. Written as DNA, the CDR3 is TGTGCCAGCAGCTTTGGTGTGCGCGAGCAGTACTTC. Its protein is CASSFGVREQYF.

This clone was seen more than once but under ten times. This rearrangement joins TRBV30 to TRBJ2-7; 11 bases align to TRBD2. With 4 bases clipped from V and 3 bases from J, the junction kept 11 bases outside the gene matches. CDR3 length equals 16 residues. Germline assignment: CDR1 GTSNPN and CDR2 SVGIG (reference sequence). CDR3 region: CAWTLAGGRKVYEQYF. The CDR3 nucleotides read TGTGCCTGGACTTTAGCGGGAGGGAGAAAGGTCTACGAGCAGTACTTC. Filled out from reference TRBV30 and TRBJ2-7, the complete variable domain reads SQTIHQWPATLVQPVGSPLSLECTVEGTSNPNLYWYRQAAGRGLQLLFYSVGIGQISSEVPQNLSASRPQDRQFILSSKKLLLSDSGFYLCAWTLAGGRKVYEQYFGPGTRLTVT.

The rearrangement joins TRBV27 to TRBJ1-6, with D hard to call. Germline lookup yields CDR1 MNHEY and CDR2 SMNVEV (reference sequence). The CDR3 length is 14 residues. The ends were cut back, 5 bases at V and 2 bases at J, with 7 bases in the middle. DNA of the CDR3: TGTGCCAGCAGTCCCCAGACCTATAATTCACCCCTCCACTTT. Translating gives CASSPQTYNSPLHF.

In its sample, this clone was seen a few times. The genes are TRBV19 and TRBJ2-3; 7 positions agree with TRBD2. The CDR3 runs to 14 residues. Germline V lookup: CDR1 LNHDA, CDR2 SQIVND (reference sequence). Trimming took 7 bases from V and 0 from J; bases not matched to a gene: 4. This CDR3 is CASTGTTSTDTQYF. The CDR3 nucleotides read TGTGCCAGTACGGGGACTACTAGCACAGATACGCAGTATTTT.

The chain is built from TRBV29-1 and TRBJ2-5, with 8 bases fitting TRBD2. Trimming removed 2 bases from V and 3 bases from J; junction bases left unmatched: 17. Germline V gene lookup returns CDR1 SQVTM and CDR2 ANQGSEA. The CDR3 consists of 18 residues. CDR3: CSVELLSGGTPLEETQYF. DNA of the CDR3: TGCAGCGTTGAACTATTGTCGGGAGGGACACCCTTGGAAGAGACCCAGTACTTC.

V is TRBV10-2 and J is TRBJ2-2; TRBD1 is a possible D gene (5 bases). There are 17 residues in the CDR3. Germline V gene lookup returns CDR1 WSHSY and CDR2 SAAADI. Trimming took off 4 bases at V and 2 bases at J, with 17 bases between the two ends. The chain's CDR3 is CASSVGARLRNTGELFF. The CDR3 coding sequence is TGCGCCAGCAGTGTAGGGGCACGACTCCGAAACACCGGGGAGCTGTTTTTT.

The rearrangement links TRBV29-1 to TRBJ2-2, with 11 bases fitting TRBD1. Germline V gene lookup returns CDR1 SQVTM and CDR2 ANQGSEA. The CDR3 is 14 amino acids. V lost 6 bases and J lost 2; bases outside the gene matches: 2. The CDR3 DNA follows: TGCAGCGTACGGACAGGGGGCAACACCGGGGAGCTGTTTTTT. It codes for CSVRTGGNTGELFF.

The gene calls are TRBV6-5 and TRBJ2-1, with 8 bases lining up with TRBD2. Trimming removed 6 bases from V and 8 bases from J; junction bases left unmatched: 3. From germline, CDR1 is MNHEY and CDR2 SVGAGI. CDR3 size: 12 residues. The CDR3 here is CASRTGGDEQFF. In nucleotides, the CDR3 is TGTGCCAGCAGAACCGGGGGGGATGAGCAGTTCTTC.

V and J are TRBV10-1 and TRBJ1-1; D may be TRBD1 (6 bases). The CDR3 is 15 amino acids. Germline values: CDR1 WNHNN, CDR2 SYGVQD (reference sequence). With 0 bases removed from V and 4 bases from J, the gap between germline ends came to 12 bases. DNA of the CDR3: TGCGCCAGCAGTGAGTCGAGATGGGGGCCCACTGAAGCTTTCTTT. It encodes CASSESRWGPTEAFF.

The chain is built from TRBV9 and TRBJ2-3; no clear D gene. Germline V CDR1 and CDR2: SGDLS, YYNGEE. The CDR3 length is 15 residues. With 0 bases removed from V and 4 bases from J, the gap between germline ends came to 12 bases. The CDR3 DNA is TGTGCCAGCAGCGTAGGGCCCCATGGGCCAGATACGCAGTATTTT. Translation: CASSVGPHGPDTQYF. Combining the CDR3 with reference TRBV9 and TRBJ2-3 gives the whole variable domain DSGVTQTPKHLITATGQRVTLRCSPRSGDLSVYWYQQSLDQGLQFLIQYYNGEERAKGNILERFSAQQFPDLHSELNLSSLELGDSALYFCASSVGPHGPDTQYFGPGTRLTVL.

This chain uses TRBV4-2 with TRBJ2-7, with no clear D. CDR3 length: 13 residues. With 4 bases removed from V and 6 bases from J, the gap between germline ends came to 13 bases. Germline V gene data show CDR1 as LGHNA and CDR2 as YNFKEQ. The CDR3 DNA sequence: TGTGCCAGCAGCCCCGACTGGGTGGGCGAGCAGTACTTC. Amino acids: CASSPDWVGEQYF.

Remarks on this clone: One end of the junction fails to match germline, which may point to a read error. The chain uses TRBV5-5 and TRBJ1-1; 7 bases are shared with TRBD1. This CDR3 has 12 residues. Germline CDR1 is SGHKS and CDR2 is YYEKEE (reference sequence). The CDR3 loop is CASSDRQGQKDF. The CDR3, as DNA: TGTGCCAGCAGCGACCGACAGGGTCAAAAAGACTTT.

V is TRBV27 and J is TRBJ2-5; TRBD1 might be the D (5 bases). The CDR3 covers 14 residues. Germline V lookup: CDR1 MNHEY, CDR2 SMNVEV (reference sequence). V dropped 6 bases and J dropped 0 bases, with 11 bases sitting between them. CDR3: CASRGRAYQETQYF. The CDR3 DNA reads TGTGCCAGCAGGGGCAGGGCGTACCAAGAGACCCAGTACTTC.

The rearrangement joins TRBV5-1 to TRBJ2-7; D gene unclear. CDR1 SGHRS and CDR2 YFSETQ come from the germline V gene. V dropped 4 bases and J dropped 3 bases, with 11 bases sitting between them. The CDR3 runs 13 residues. CDR3 nucleotide sequence: TGCGCCAGCAGCGGAGAGACCAACTACGAGCAGTACTTC. It translates to CASSGETNYEQYF.

CDR3 coding DNA: TGTGCCAGCAGCTTAGCGGAGGCAGCATCTAATTCACCCCTCCACTTT. It yields the protein CASSLAEAASNSPLHF. The rearrangement uses TRBV7-2 and TRBJ1-6; no reliable D call. CDR3 length: 16 amino acids. V lost 0 bases and J lost 6, with 12 bases in between. The V gene's germline CDR1 is SGHTA and CDR2 FQGNSA.

The chain is built from TRBV7-3 and TRBJ1-1, with D unresolved. The CDR3 length is 13 residues. Per the germline V gene, CDR1 is SGHTA and CDR2 is FQGTGA. Trimming pared 0 bases from V and 3 bases from J, leaving 5 bases between. CDR3 sequence reads: CASSLTRDTEAFF. The CDR3, as DNA: TGTGCCAGCAGCTTAACGCGTGACACTGAAGCTTTCTTT.

This clone occurred a few times. The V call is TRBV19, the J call TRBJ1-5, with a possible D match to TRBD1 (5 bases). The V end lost 0 bases, the J end lost 2 bases, and 8 bases lay between the germline ends. Per the germline V gene, CDR1 is LNHDA and CDR2 is SQIVND (reference sequence). The CDR3 loop spans 15 amino acids. The CDR3 DNA is TGTGCCAGTAGTATAGACGGGACTGGCAATCAGCCCCAGCATTTT. It translates to CASSIDGTGNQPQHF.

V usage is TRBV10-3 and J usage is TRBJ1-5; D may be TRBD1 (5 bases). Looked up from germline, CDR1 is ENHRY and CDR2 is SYGVKD. V lost 1 base to trimming and J lost 7 bases, with 8 bases between them. This CDR3 is 13 amino acids long. CDR3 amino acids: CAISELEGQPQHF. CDR3 DNA sequence: TGTGCCATCAGTGAGTTGGAGGGGCAGCCCCAGCATTTT.

The V and J genes are TRBV5-1 and TRBJ2-3; D is undetermined. CDR1 SGHRS and CDR2 YFSETQ come from the germline V gene. This CDR3 contains 16 residues. V was shortened by 1 base and J by 0 bases, with 12 bases between the two germline ends. In DNA, the CDR3 is TGCGCCAGCAGCTTGTACCCAACATCTAGCACAGATACGCAGTATTTT. Amino acid sequence: CASSLYPTSSTDTQYF.

This clone has just one count. J is TRBJ1-5 and V is TRBV12-5, with 8 bases that match TRBD1. V was pared by 1 base and J by 3 bases, with 8 bases of the junction left unmatched. Germline values: CDR1 LGHNT, CDR2 FRNRAP. This CDR3 contains 17 residues. The chain's CDR3 is CASGLARTGFNNQPQHF. In nucleotides, the CDR3 is TGTGCTAGTGGTTTGGCCCGGACAGGGTTCAACAATCAGCCCCAGCATTTT.

This clone is a singleton in its sample. This sequence joins TRBV11-2 and TRBJ2-2; 8 nucleotides align to TRBD1. The germline CDR1 and CDR2 sequences are SGHAT and FQNNGV. This CDR3 is built from 18 residues. The ends lost 3 bases at V and 1 base at J; junction bases unmatched: 10. The CDR3 DNA follows: TGTGCCAGCAGCTTCCCTCTGACCGGGACAGGGAACACCGGGGAGCTGTTTTTT. Protein product: CASSFPLTGTGNTGELFF.

V is TRBV5-6 and J is TRBJ2-5; a possible D gene is TRBD1 (5 bases). This CDR3 contains 12 residues. V shed 3 bases and J shed 14 bases, with 17 bases lying between them. In germline, CDR1 is SGHDT, CDR2 YYEEEE. The CDR3 sequence: CASSSAAPGQYF. In DNA form, the CDR3 reads TGTGCCAGCAGCTCCGCGGCGCCAGGGCAATACTTC.

CDR3 DNA: TGTGCCAGCAGTTTCTTGACGGGAGGGGCCTCTGGGGCCAACGTCCTGACTTTC. Residues: CASSFLTGGASGANVLTF. The chain employs TRBV28 and TRBJ2-6, with 8 bases aligning to TRBD2. Trimming at V came to 3 bases and at J to 0 bases, leaving 7 bases not matched to a gene. Germline assignment: CDR1 MDHEN and CDR2 SYDVKM. The CDR3 has 18 residues.

The J gene is TRBJ1-3, the V gene TRBV27; 9 bases align to TRBD1. Per the germline V gene, CDR1 is MNHEY and CDR2 is SMNVEV (reference sequence). Trimming removed 4 bases from V and 5 bases from J; junction bases left unmatched: 3. The CDR3 extends over 14 amino acids. CDR3 coding DNA: TGTGCCAGCAGTTCAGGACAGGGGAGAAACACCATATATTTT. This sequence encodes CASSSGQGRNTIYF.

The genes are TRBV6-6 and TRBJ1-5; the D gene is possibly TRBD1 (5 bases). The CDR3 is 13 residues long. V was pared by 6 bases and J by 3 bases, with 9 bases between. CDR1 MNHNY and CDR2 SVGAGI come from the germline V gene (reference sequence). CDR3 sequence reads: CASRAGNNQPQHF. For the CDR3, the DNA is TGTGCCAGCAGGGCAGGGAACAATCAGCCCCAGCATTTT.

A few counts support this clone. The chain recombines TRBV2 with TRBJ1-6, with TRBD1 matching 8 bases. The CDR3 consists of 12 residues. The ends lost 6 bases at V and 9 bases at J; junction bases unmatched: 1. Germline V gives CDR1 SNHLY, CDR2 FYNNEI. CDR3 in amino acids: CASRGTGSPLHF. In DNA, the CDR3 is TGTGCCAGCAGGGGGACAGGTTCACCCCTCCACTTT.

The rearrangement links TRBV6-5 to TRBJ2-3; 9 nucleotides align to TRBD1. This CDR3 spans 14 amino acids. Per the germline V gene, CDR1 is MNHEY and CDR2 is SVGAGI. V shed 4 bases, J shed 6 bases, and the junction held 5 bases outside the gene matches. CDR3 in DNA: TGTGCCAGCAGTTCTTCACAGGGGGCTGATACGCAGTATTTT. The encoded protein is CASSSSQGADTQYF.

The chain combines TRBV19 with TRBJ2-7; tentatively, D is TRBD1 (6 bases). The CDR3 is 15 residues long. Trimming stripped 10 bases from V and 4 bases from J, with 23 bases between. From germline, CDR1 is LNHDA and CDR2 SQIVND (reference sequence). CDR3 nucleotides: TGTGCCAATAAGCCCGGACAGCCCGAGCCTTACGAGCAGTACTTC. Amino acids: CANKPGQPEPYEQYF.

The rearrangement links TRBV5-4 to TRBJ1-2, with 8 bases fitting TRBD1. Germline V gene data show CDR1 as SGHNT and CDR2 as YYREEE (reference sequence). The CDR3 has 15 residues. The J segment lost 4 bases and the V segment lost 2 bases, leaving 7 bases of the junction unmatched. The CDR3 is CASSFPGQGSYGYTF. In nucleotides, the CDR3 is TGTGCCAGCAGCTTCCCAGGACAGGGATCCTATGGCTACACCTTC.

This sequence joins TRBV30 and TRBJ2-2; the match to TRBD2 covers 15 bases. Germline CDR1 reads GTSNPN; CDR2 reads SVGIG (reference sequence). CDR3 size: 19 residues. Germline trimming cut 2 bases from V and 5 bases from J; bases unmatched to any gene: 12. This CDR3 is CAWSLARTSGRGNTGELFF. The DNA for the CDR3 is TGTGCCTGGAGTTTGGCTCGGACTAGCGGGAGGGGTAATACCGGGGAGCTGTTTTTT.

The rearrangement links TRBV30 to TRBJ1-5; 7 bases map to TRBD1. V was pared by 0 bases and J by 4 bases, with 3 bases of the junction left unmatched. The CDR3 loop spans 14 amino acids. Germline V gene sequence: CDR1 GTSNPN, CDR2 SVGIG (reference sequence). The CDR3 DNA follows: TGTGCCTGGAGTGTGGGCAGGGGGAATCAGCCCCAGCATTTT. Its protein is CAWSVGRGNQPQHF. Full variable domain (rest looked up from reference TRBV30 and TRBJ1-5): SQTIHQWPATLVQPVGSPLSLECTVEGTSNPNLYWYRQAAGRGLQLLFYSVGIGQISSEVPQNLSASRPQDRQFILSSKKLLLSDSGFYLCAWSVGRGNQPQHFGDGTRLSIL.